The 20 T cell receptor beta chains presented below share a single source sample, sequenced in a study of CD8 T cells in ankylosing spondylitis. Each CDR3 protein gets one entry after TCRdb re-called the 5' RACE reads with MiXCR. This sample has around 160,000 distinct CDR3 sequences; under 14% occur once, and the top ten carry around 29%. The source material was blood, either unsorted or a sorted T cell fraction (not recorded which). The receptors stem from a male donor with ankylosing spondylitis or in good health (not recorded which).

This chain joins TRBV7-9 and TRBJ2-7; no firm D call. The CDR3 is 15 residues long. Looked up from germline, CDR1 is SEHNR and CDR2 is FQNEAQ (reference sequence). V lost 3 bases to trimming and J lost 6 bases, with 18 bases between them. For the CDR3, the DNA is TGTGCCAGCAGCTTGGCCCGGACCGTCCTCGGCGAGCAGTACTTC. As protein: CASSLARTVLGEQYF.

This clonotype was seen at least ten times. The V gene is TRBV20-1, the J gene TRBJ2-5; either TRBD1 or TRBD2 may fit D (6 bases each). Trimming left V 8 bases short and J 4 bases short, with 17 bases between. The CDR3 has 13 residues. Germline-derived CDR1 and CDR2 are DFQATT and SNEGSKA (reference sequence). The CDR3 spells CSQGGSERETQYF. CDR3 sequence (DNA): TGCAGTCAAGGGGGGTCAGAGAGAGAGACCCAGTACTTC.

V and J are TRBV5-1 and TRBJ2-5; weak D call: TRBD2 (6 bases). CDR1 is SGHRS, CDR2 YFSETQ, per germline. The CDR3 extends over 15 amino acids. V lost 1 base and J lost 3, with 13 bases in between. The CDR3 region is CASSLLGGKEETQYF. CDR3 DNA: TGCGCCAGCAGCTTGTTGGGGGGAAAGGAAGAGACCCAGTACTTC.

This clonotype has at least ten counts. The chain employs TRBV5-1 and TRBJ1-1; D is ambiguous. V shed 2 bases and J shed 4 bases, with 12 bases lying between them. This CDR3 contains 14 residues. The germline gives CDR1 SGHRS, CDR2 YFSETQ. CDR3 sequence (DNA): TGCGCCAGCAGCTTTTCCACTCCACCCACTGAAGCTTTCTTT. Residues: CASSFSTPPTEAFF.

This clonotype was observed at least ten times. The chain employs TRBV11-2 and TRBJ1-2; 7 bases align to TRBD1. V lost 3 bases, J lost 2 bases, and 18 bases stayed unmatched. The length of the CDR3 is 19 residues. Looked up from germline, CDR1 is SGHAT and CDR2 is FQNNGV. The CDR3 DNA is TGTGCCAGCAGCTTTAATCCCTCCAACCCTAGGGGGCCAAACTATGGCTACACCTTC. It is translated as CASSFNPSNPRGPNYGYTF.

This clonotype was picked up many times. The chain combines TRBV6-5 with TRBJ1-3; 8 nucleotides match TRBD1. The ends lost 0 bases at V and 7 bases at J; junction bases unmatched: 11. Germline loops: CDR1 MNHEY, CDR2 SVGAGI. The length of the CDR3 is 17 residues. DNA of the CDR3: TGTGCCAGCAGTTACTCGCCATGGCAGGGGGCGGTGAACACCATATATTTT. Its translation: CASSYSPWQGAVNTIYF.

The sample holds many counts of this clonotype. The CDR3 loop reads CAIRDRDRVYNEQFF. CDR3 nucleotide sequence: TGTGCCATCAGGGACCGGGACAGAGTTTACAATGAGCAGTTCTTC. The chain joins TRBV10-3 to TRBJ2-1, with 7 bases fitting TRBD1. This CDR3 spans 15 amino acids. Germline CDR1 and CDR2: ENHRY and SYGVKD. V lost 6 bases, J lost 4 bases, and 9 bases stayed unmatched.

The sample holds many counts of this clonotype. This chain links TRBV12-3 or TRBV12-4 with TRBJ2-3; a weak D match, TRBD2 (6 bases). This CDR3 contains 13 residues. The germline V and J ends were trimmed by 4 bases and 6 bases, with 11 bases remaining between them. The CDR3 protein is CASSSPGLDTQYF. The CDR3 DNA reads as TGTGCCAGCAGTTCCCCGGGACTGGATACGCAGTATTTT.

This clonotype was observed many times. V and J are TRBV2 and TRBJ2-1; D is uncertain. CDR3 length equals 14 residues. Deletions cut 7 bases from V and 6 bases from J, with 16 bases between. CDR1 and CDR2 from the germline V gene are SNHLY and FYNNEI. DNA of the CDR3: TGTGCCAGCACCCCGCACCTCTCGTCCAATGAGCAGTTCTTC. This codes for CASTPHLSSNEQFF.

In its sample, this clonotype was seen many times. One junction end disagrees with the germline gene, perhaps due to a read error. The rearrangement joins TRBV12-3 or TRBV12-4 to TRBJ2-2; D is uncertain. There are 12 residues in the CDR3. The CDR3 DNA sequence: TGCGCCAGCAGCTTGGTACCCGGGGAGCTGTTTTTT. Protein: CASSLVPGELFF.

This clonotype was picked up a small number of times. The chain links TRBV10-3 to TRBJ2-1; perhaps TRBD2 as D (6 bases). This CDR3 contains 15 residues. The ends were cut back, 2 bases at V and 9 bases at J, with 17 bases in the middle. CDR1 and CDR2 from the germline V gene are ENHRY and SYGVKD. CDR3 bases: TGTGCCATCAGTGAGACTAGCCCCCCACATGGTGAGCAGTTCTTC. Protein product: CAISETSPPHGEQFF.

V usage is TRBV7-9 and J usage is TRBJ2-1; a weak D match, TRBD2 (5 bases). V lost 2 bases and J 13 bases, leaving 12 bases between the germline ends. CDR1 is SEHNR and CDR2 is FQNEAQ in the germline V gene (reference sequence). The CDR3 loop spans 12 amino acids. The chain's CDR3 is CASSLLGEGQFF. The CDR3 DNA follows: TGTGCCAGCAGCTTACTCGGAGAGGGACAGTTCTTC.

This clonotype showed up just a few times. The CDR3 coding sequence is TGTGCCAGCAGCAGACTAGCGGGCCTTGCTGGGGCCAACGTCCTGACTTTC. Protein sequence: CASSRLAGLAGANVLTF. The chain couples TRBV6-1 to TRBJ2-6; TRBD2 agrees at 10 bases. Looked up from germline, CDR1 is MNHNS and CDR2 is SASEGT. The CDR3 totals 17 residues. V shed 6 bases, J shed 2 bases, and the junction held 7 bases outside the gene matches.

V gene TRBV18 combines with J gene TRBJ1-5; D unclear. This CDR3 contains 14 residues. V gave up 4 bases and J gave up 1 base, with 8 bases separating them. Germline-derived CDR1 and CDR2 are KGHSH and LQKENI. Written as DNA, the CDR3 is TGTGCCAGCTCACGCGGGTTGAGCAATCAGCCCCAGCATTTT. Residues: CASSRGLSNQPQHF.

The gene calls are TRBV12-3 or TRBV12-4 and TRBJ2-5; perhaps TRBD2 as D (5 bases). The CDR3 runs 13 residues. V lost 2 bases to trimming and J lost 5 bases, with 9 bases between them. CDR3 bases: TGTGCCAGCAGTTTATCACTAGGGGAGACCCAGTACTTC. It is translated as CASSLSLGETQYF.

This clonotype turned up a few times. This chain uses TRBV6-5 with TRBJ2-1; no clear D. Germline V gene sequence: CDR1 MNHEY, CDR2 SVGAGI. The CDR3 consists of 12 residues. The V and J ends lost 6 bases and 5 bases respectively, with 8 bases between them. This CDR3 reads CASRRQDNEQFF. In nucleotides, the CDR3 is TGTGCCAGCAGACGACAAGACAATGAGCAGTTCTTC.

This clonotype was seen repeatedly, ten times or more. This chain joins TRBV7-6 and TRBJ2-1; the match to TRBD2 covers 10 bases. The V gene end was trimmed by 3 bases and the J gene end by 7 bases; junction bases not matched to a gene: 9. CDR1 and CDR2 from the germline V gene are SGHVS and FNYEAQ. There are 16 residues in the CDR3. The CDR3 region has the DNA TGTGCCAGCAGCTTGGGTCATCTAGCGGGAGTAAATGAGCAGTTCTTC. Translating it yields CASSLGHLAGVNEQFF.

This clonotype came up many times. The V gene is TRBV5-1, the J gene TRBJ2-7, with TRBD2 matching 13 bases. V lost 0 bases, J lost 2 bases, and 5 bases stayed unmatched. This CDR3 has 17 residues. The germline V gene encodes CDR1 SGHRS and CDR2 YFSETQ. CDR3 sequence: CASSLARTSGSPYEQYF. CDR3 sequence (DNA): TGCGCCAGCAGCTTGGCCAGGACTAGCGGGAGTCCCTACGAGCAGTACTTC.

Ten or more counts support this clonotype. The chain recombines TRBV5-1 with TRBJ2-5, with 8 bases fitting TRBD1. Trimming cost V 0 bases and J 3 bases; bases outside gene matches: 1. CDR3 length equals 14 residues. CDR1 is SGHRS, CDR2 YFSETQ, per germline. CDR3 bases: TGCGCCAGCAGCTTGGGGACAGGGAAAGAGACCCAGTACTTC. Its protein product is CASSLGTGKETQYF.

This clonotype was seen many times. The V gene is TRBV29-1, the J gene TRBJ2-3; possible D gene TRBD2, 6 bases. CDR1 and CDR2 (germline): SQVTM, ANQGSEA. CDR3 size: 13 residues. Trimming stripped 0 bases from V and 4 bases from J, with 8 bases between. CDR3 sequence reads: CSVEDPSADTQYF. The CDR3 DNA follows: TGCAGCGTTGAAGATCCTAGCGCAGATACGCAGTATTTT.